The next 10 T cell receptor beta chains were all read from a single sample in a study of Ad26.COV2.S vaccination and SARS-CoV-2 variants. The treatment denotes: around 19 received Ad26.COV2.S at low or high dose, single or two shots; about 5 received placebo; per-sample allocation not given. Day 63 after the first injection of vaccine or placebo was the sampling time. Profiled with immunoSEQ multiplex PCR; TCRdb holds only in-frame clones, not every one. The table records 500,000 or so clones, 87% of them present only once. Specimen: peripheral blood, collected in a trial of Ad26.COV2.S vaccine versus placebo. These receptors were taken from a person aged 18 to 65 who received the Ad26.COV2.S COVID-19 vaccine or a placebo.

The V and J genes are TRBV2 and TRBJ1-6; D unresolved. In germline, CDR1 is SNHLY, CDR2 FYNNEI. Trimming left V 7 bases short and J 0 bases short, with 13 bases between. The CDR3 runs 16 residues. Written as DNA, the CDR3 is TGTGCCAGCAACCCGCGATCGGTCTCCTATAATTCACCCCTCCACTTT. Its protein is CASNPRSVSYNSPLHF.

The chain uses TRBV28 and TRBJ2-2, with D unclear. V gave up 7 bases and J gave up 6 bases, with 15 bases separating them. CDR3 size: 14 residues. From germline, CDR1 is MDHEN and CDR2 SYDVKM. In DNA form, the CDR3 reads TGTGCCAGCACCCCTCAGTGGGCAGCCGGGGAGCTGTTTTTT. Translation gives CASTPQWAAGELFF.

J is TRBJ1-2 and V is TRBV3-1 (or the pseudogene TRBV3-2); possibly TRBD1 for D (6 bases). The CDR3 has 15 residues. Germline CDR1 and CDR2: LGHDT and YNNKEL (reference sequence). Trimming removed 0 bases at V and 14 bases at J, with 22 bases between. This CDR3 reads CASSQDWGVQGGYTF. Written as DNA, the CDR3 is TGTGCCAGCAGCCAAGACTGGGGTGTACAGGGTGGATATACCTTC.

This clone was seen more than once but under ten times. Here the CDR3 reads CATSDSFPSGSFHEQFF. The CDR3, as DNA: TGTGCCACCAGTGATTCCTTCCCTAGCGGGAGTTTCCATGAGCAGTTCTTC. This chain connects TRBV24-1 to TRBJ2-1; 10 bases match TRBD2. V was clipped by 2 bases and J by 8 bases; unmatched bases: 11. CDR1 and CDR2 from the germline V gene are KGHDR and SFDVKD. This CDR3 spans 17 amino acids.

CDR3 nucleotide sequence: TGTGCCAGCAGCCCCCAGGGTGTATCCTACAATGAGCAGTTCTTC. Amino acid sequence: CASSPQGVSYNEQFF. V usage is TRBV9 and J usage is TRBJ2-1, with D possibly being TRBD1 (5 bases). Trimming cost V 4 bases and J 1 base, with 12 bases left between them. Germline V gene data show CDR1 as SGDLS and CDR2 as YYNGEE. The CDR3 runs to 15 residues.

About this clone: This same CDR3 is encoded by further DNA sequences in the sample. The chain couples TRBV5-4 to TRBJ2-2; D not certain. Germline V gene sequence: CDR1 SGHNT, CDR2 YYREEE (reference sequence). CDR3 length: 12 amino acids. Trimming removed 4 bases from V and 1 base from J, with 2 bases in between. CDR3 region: CASSRNTGELFF. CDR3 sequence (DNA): TGTGCCAGCAGCAGGAACACCGGGGAGCTGTTTTTT. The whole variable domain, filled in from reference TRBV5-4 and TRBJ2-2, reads ETGVTQSPTHLIKTRGQQVTLRCSSQSGHNTVSWYQQALGQGPQFIFQYYREEENGRGNFPPRFSGLQFPNYSSELNVNALELDDSALYLCASSRNTGELFFGEGSRLTVL.

In DNA form, the CDR3 reads TGTGCCAGTAGTATAGGAGCCAGGGACAATGAGCAGTTCTTC. Encoded protein: CASSIGARDNEQFF. The genes are TRBV19 and TRBJ2-1, with a possible D match to TRBD1 (5 bases). Germline CDR1 reads LNHDA; CDR2 reads SQIVND (reference sequence). V was clipped by 1 base and J by 5 bases, with 9 bases between them. This CDR3 has 14 residues.

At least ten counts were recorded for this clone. In DNA, the CDR3 is TGTGCCAGCAGCCGGGACATTCAGCAGTTCTTC. This translates into CASSRDIQQFF. The chain joins TRBV6-2 or TRBV6-3 to TRBJ2-1; D possibly corresponds to TRBD1 (6 bases). V lost 6 bases, J lost 11 bases, and 11 bases lay in between. Germline V gene data show CDR1 as MNHEY and CDR2 as SVGEGT. There are 11 residues in the CDR3.

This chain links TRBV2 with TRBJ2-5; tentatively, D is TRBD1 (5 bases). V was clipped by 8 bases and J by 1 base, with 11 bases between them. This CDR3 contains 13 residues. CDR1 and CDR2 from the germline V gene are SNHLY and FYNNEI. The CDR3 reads CASEADIQETQYF. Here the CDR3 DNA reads TGTGCCAGCGAGGCGGACATCCAAGAGACCCAGTACTTC.

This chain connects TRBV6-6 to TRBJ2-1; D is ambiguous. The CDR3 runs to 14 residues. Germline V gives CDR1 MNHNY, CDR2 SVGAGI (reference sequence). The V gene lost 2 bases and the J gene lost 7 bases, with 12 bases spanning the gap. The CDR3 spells CASSYPTVGNEQFF. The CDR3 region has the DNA TGTGCCAGCAGTTACCCCACTGTGGGGAATGAGCAGTTCTTC.